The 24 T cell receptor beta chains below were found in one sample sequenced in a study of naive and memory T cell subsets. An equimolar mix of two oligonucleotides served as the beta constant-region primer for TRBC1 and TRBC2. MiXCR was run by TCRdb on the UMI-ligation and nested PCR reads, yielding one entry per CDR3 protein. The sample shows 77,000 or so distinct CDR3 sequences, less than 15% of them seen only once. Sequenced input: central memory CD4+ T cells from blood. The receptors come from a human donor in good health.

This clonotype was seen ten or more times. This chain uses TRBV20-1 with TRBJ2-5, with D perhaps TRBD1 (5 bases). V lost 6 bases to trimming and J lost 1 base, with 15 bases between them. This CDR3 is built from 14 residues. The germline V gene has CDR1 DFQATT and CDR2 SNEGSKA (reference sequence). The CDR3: CSARMRQIQETQYF. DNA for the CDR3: TGCAGTGCCCGAATGAGACAGATCCAAGAGACCCAGTACTTC.

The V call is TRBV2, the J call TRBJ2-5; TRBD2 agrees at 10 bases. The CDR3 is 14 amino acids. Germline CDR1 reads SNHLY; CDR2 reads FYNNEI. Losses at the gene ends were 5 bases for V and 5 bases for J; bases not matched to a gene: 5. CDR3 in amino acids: CASSPSSGSETQYF. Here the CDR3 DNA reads TGTGCCAGCAGTCCTTCTAGCGGGAGTGAGACCCAGTACTTC. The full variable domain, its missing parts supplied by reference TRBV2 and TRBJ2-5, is EPEVTQTPSHQVTQMGQEVILRCVPISNHLYFYWYRQILGQKVEFLVSFYNNEISEKSEIFDDQFSVERPDGSNFTLKIRSTKLEDSAMYFCASSPSSGSETQYFGPGTRLLVL.

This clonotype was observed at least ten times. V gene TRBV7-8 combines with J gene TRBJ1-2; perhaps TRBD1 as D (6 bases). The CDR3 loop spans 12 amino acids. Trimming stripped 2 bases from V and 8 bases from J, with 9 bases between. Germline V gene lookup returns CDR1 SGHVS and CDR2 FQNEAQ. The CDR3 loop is CASSLQGRGYTF. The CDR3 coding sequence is TGTGCCAGCAGCTTACAGGGGCGAGGCTACACCTTC.

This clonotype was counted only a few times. In nucleotides, the CDR3 is TGTGCCACCAGTGACAGGAGGGCCGGGGAGCTGTTTTTT. This sequence encodes CATSDRRAGELFF. V gene TRBV24-1 combines with J gene TRBJ2-2, with D perhaps TRBD2 (6 bases). Germline CDR1 and CDR2: KGHDR and SFDVKD. This CDR3 is built from 13 residues. Between the trimmed V and J ends, which lost 4 bases and 6 bases, there was a span of 8 bases.

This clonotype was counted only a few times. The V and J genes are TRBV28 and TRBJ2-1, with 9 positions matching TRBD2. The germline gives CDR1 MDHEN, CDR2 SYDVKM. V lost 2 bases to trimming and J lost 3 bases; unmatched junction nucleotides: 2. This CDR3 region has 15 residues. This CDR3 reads CASSLASGIYNEQFF. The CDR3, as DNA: TGTGCCAGCAGTTTAGCTAGCGGGATCTACAATGAGCAGTTCTTC.

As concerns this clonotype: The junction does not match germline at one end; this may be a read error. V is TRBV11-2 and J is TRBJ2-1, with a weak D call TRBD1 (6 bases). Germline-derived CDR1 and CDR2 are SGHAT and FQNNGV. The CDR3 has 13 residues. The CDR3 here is CASSLGRRPEGVF. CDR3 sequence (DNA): TGTGCCAGCAGCTTAGGGCGCCGTCCCGAGGGGGTCTTC.

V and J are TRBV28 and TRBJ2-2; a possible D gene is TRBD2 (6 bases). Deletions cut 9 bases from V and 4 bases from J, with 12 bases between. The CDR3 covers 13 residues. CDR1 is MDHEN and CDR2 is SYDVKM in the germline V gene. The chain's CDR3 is CASGGNPTGELFF. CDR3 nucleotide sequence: TGTGCCAGTGGGGGGAACCCCACCGGGGAGCTGTTTTTT.

The CDR3 protein is CASSLDMIAYGYTF. CDR3 sequence (DNA): TGTGCCAGCAGTTTGGACATGATCGCTTATGGCTACACCTTC. V gene TRBV2 combines with J gene TRBJ1-2; D may be TRBD1 (5 bases). The length of the CDR3 is 14 residues. V lost 5 bases and J lost 5, with 15 bases in between. Germline assignment: CDR1 SNHLY and CDR2 FYNNEI.

This chain's CDR3 is CASSQEVAGVTEQFF. The CDR3 DNA reads as TGTGCCAGCAGCCAAGAGGTAGCGGGAGTTACTGAGCAGTTCTTC. This rearrangement joins TRBV4-2 to TRBJ2-1; 9 nucleotides agree with TRBD2. The V gene's germline CDR1 is LGHNA and CDR2 YNFKEQ. CDR3 length: 15 residues. V trimming: 0 bases; J trimming: 9 bases; junction bases outside the gene matches: 6.

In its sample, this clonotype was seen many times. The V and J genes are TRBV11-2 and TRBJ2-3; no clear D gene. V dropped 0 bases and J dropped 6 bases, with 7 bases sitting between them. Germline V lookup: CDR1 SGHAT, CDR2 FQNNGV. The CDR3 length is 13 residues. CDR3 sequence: CASSLDALDTQYF. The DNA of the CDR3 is TGTGCCAGCAGCTTAGATGCCCTGGATACGCAGTATTTT.

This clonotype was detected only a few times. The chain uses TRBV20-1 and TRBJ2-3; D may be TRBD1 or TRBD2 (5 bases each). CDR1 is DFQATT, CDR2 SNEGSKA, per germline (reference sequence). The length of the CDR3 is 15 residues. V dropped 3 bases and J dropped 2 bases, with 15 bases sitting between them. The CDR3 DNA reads TGCAGTGCTAGCCAACCCCGGGACCACACAGATACGCAGTATTTT. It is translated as CSASQPRDHTDTQYF.

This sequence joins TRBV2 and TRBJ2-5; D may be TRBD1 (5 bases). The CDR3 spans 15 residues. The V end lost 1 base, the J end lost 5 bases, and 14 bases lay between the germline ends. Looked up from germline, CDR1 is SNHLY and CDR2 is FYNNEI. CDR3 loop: CASSEGNRGIETQYF. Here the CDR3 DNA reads TGTGCCAGCAGTGAAGGGAATAGGGGTATCGAGACCCAGTACTTC.

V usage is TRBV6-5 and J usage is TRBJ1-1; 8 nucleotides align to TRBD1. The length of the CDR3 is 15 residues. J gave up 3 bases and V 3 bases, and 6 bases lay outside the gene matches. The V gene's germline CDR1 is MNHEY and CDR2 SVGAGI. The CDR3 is CASSYGYRGDTEAFF. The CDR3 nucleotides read TGTGCCAGCAGTTATGGCTACAGGGGGGACACTGAAGCTTTCTTT.

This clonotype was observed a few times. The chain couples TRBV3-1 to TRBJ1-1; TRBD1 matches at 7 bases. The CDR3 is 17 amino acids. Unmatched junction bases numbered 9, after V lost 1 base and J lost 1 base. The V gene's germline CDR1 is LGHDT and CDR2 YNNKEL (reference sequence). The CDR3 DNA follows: TGTGCCAGCAGCCAAGGGGGGGGACAGCTCGGGAACACTGAAGCTTTCTTT. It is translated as CASSQGGGQLGNTEAFF.

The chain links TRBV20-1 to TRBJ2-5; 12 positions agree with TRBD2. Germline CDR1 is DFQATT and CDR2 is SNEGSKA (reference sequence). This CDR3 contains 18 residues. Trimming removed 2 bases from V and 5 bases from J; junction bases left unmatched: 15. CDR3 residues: CSARHGGLAGARGETQYF. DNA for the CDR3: TGCAGTGCTAGACACGGGGGACTAGCGGGTGCCCGGGGGGAGACCCAGTACTTC.

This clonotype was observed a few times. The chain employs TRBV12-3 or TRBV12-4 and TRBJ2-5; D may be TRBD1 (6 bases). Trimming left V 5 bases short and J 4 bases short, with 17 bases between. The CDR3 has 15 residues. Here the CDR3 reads CASSNNRDPRETQYF. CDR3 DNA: TGTGCCAGCAGTAATAACAGGGATCCCCGAGAGACCCAGTACTTC.

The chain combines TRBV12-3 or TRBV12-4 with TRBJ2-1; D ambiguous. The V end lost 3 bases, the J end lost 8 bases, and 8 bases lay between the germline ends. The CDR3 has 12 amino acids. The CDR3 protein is CASSLRGDEQFF. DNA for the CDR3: TGTGCCAGCAGTTTGCGAGGAGATGAGCAGTTCTTC.

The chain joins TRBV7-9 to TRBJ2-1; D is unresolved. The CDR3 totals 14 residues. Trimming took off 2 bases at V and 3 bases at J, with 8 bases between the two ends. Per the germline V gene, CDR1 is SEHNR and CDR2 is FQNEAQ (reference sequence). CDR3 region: CASSLISGYNEQFF. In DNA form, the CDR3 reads TGTGCCAGCAGCTTAATTTCCGGCTACAATGAGCAGTTCTTC.

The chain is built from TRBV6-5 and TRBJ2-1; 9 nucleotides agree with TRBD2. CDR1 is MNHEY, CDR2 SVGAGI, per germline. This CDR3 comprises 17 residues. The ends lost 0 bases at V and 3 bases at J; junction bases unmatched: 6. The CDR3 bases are TGTGCCAGCAGTTACTCGATTCCTAGCGGGGTCTACAATGAGCAGTTCTTC. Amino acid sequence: CASSYSIPSGVYNEQFF.

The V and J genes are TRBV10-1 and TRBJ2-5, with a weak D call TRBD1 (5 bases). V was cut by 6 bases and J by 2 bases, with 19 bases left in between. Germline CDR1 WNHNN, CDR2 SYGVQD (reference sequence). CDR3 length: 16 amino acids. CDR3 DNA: TGCGCCAGCAGGCAGGCAGACAGAGCTTCACAAGAGACCCAGTACTTC. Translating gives CASRQADRASQETQYF.

The CDR3 DNA follows: TGTGCCAGCAGCTTGGGTGCTAGCGGGAGGGAGACCCAGTACTTC. The encoded protein is CASSLGASGRETQYF. The chain is built from TRBV5-8 and TRBJ2-5, with TRBD2 matching over 11 bases. In germline, CDR1 is SGHTS, CDR2 YDEGEE. CDR3 length equals 15 residues. V was clipped by 0 bases and J by 5 bases; unmatched bases: 3.

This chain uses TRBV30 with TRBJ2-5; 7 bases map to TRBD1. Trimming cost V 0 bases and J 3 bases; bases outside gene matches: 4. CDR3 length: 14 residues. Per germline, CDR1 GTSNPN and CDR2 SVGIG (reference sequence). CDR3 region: CAWSVVQGKETQYF. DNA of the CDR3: TGTGCCTGGAGTGTCGTACAGGGGAAAGAGACCCAGTACTTC. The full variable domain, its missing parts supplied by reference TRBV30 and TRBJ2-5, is SQTIHQWPATLVQPVGSPLSLECTVEGTSNPNLYWYRQAAGRGLQLLFYSVGIGQISSEVPQNLSASRPQDRQFILSSKKLLLSDSGFYLCAWSVVQGKETQYFGPGTRLLVL.

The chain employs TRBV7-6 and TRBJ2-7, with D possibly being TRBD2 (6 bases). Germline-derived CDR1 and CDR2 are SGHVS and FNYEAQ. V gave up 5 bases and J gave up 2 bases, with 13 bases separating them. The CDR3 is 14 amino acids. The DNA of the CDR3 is TGTGCCAGCAGCCTGAGCGGGCAGCCCTACGAGCAGTACTTC. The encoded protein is CASSLSGQPYEQYF.

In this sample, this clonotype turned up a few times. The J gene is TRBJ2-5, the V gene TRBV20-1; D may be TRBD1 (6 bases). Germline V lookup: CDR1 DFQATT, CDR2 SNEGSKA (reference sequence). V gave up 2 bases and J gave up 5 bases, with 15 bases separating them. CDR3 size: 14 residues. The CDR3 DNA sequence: TGCAGTGCTAGATTACAGGGACGAGGCGAGACCCAGTACTTC. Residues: CSARLQGRGETQYF.